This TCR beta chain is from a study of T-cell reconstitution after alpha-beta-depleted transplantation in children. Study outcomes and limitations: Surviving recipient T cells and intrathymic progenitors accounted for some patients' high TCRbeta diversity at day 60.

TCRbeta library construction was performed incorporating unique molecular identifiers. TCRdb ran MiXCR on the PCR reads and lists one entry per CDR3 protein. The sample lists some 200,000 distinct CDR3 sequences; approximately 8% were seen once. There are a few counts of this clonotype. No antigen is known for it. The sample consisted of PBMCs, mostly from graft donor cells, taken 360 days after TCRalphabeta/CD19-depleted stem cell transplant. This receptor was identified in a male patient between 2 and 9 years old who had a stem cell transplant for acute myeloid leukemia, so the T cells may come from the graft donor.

The DNA of the CDR3 is TGTGCCAGCAGCACCTACAGGCTATCGAACACCGGGGAGCTGTTTTTT. It encodes CASSTYRLSNTGELFF. The gene calls are TRBV7-9 and TRBJ2-2, with a possible D match to TRBD1 (5 bases). The CDR3 contains 16 residues. Germline V gives CDR1 SEHNR, CDR2 FQNEAQ (reference sequence). Trimming took off 5 bases at V and 0 bases at J, with 13 bases between the two ends.